This TCR beta chain derives from a study of blood T cell repertoires in COVID-19. Libraries were prepared by immunoSEQ multiplex PCR; TCRdb keeps only in-frame clonotypes and omits some of them. The table lists 150,000 to 160,000 clones, around 83% of them singletons. The CDR3 spans 15 residues. V lost 0 bases to trimming and J lost 10 bases; unmatched junction nucleotides: 6. CDR1 and CDR2 (germline): SGHDT, YYEEEE. J is TRBJ1-6 and V is TRBV5-6, with 8 positions matching TRBD1. The source of this sequence is a woman in her 50s with acute or convalescent COVID-19. The sample comprised peripheral blood. The CDR3 loop is CASSLAFTGGSPLHF. The CDR3 bases are TGTGCCAGCAGCTTGGCCTTTACAGGGGGATCACCCCTCCACTTT.